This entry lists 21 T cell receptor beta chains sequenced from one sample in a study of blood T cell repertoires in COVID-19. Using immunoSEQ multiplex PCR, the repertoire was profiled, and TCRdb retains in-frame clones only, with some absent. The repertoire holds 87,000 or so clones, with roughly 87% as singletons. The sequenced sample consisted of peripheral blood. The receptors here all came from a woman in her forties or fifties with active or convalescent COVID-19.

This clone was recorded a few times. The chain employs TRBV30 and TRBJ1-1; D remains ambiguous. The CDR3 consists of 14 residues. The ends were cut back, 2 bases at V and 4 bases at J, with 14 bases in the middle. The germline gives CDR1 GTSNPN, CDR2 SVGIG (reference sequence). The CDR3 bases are TGTGCCTGGAGTAGCGCAATCGGGTCCACTGAAGCTTTCTTT. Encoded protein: CAWSSAIGSTEAFF.

CDR3 nucleotides: TGTGCCAGCAGCCCCCGACTAGCGGGACCCACAGATACGCAGTATTTT. Translation: CASSPRLAGPTDTQYF. The V and J genes are TRBV7-3 and TRBJ2-3; 11 bases fit TRBD2. Germline CDR1 SGHTA, CDR2 FQGTGA. The junction had 6 bases not matched to a gene; V was cut back by 5 bases and J by 2 bases. CDR3 size: 16 residues.

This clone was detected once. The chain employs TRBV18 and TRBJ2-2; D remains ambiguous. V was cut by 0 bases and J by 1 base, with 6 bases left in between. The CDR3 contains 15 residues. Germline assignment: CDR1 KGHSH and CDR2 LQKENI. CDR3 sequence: CASSPPGGNTGELFF. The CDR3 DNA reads TGTGCCAGCTCACCACCTGGCGGGAACACCGGGGAGCTGTTTTTT. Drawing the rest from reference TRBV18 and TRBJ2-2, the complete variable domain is NAGVMQNPRHLVRRRGQEARLRCSPMKGHSHVYWYRQLPEEGLKFMVYLQKENIIDESGMPKERFSAEFPKEGPSILRIQQVVRGDSAAYFCASSPPGGNTGELFFGEGSRLTVL.

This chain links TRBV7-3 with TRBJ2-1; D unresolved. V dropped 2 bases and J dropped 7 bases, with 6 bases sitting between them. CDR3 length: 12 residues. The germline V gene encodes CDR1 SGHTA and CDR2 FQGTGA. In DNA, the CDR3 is TGTGCCAGCAGCTTACAGCGAAATGAGCAGTTCTTC. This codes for CASSLQRNEQFF.

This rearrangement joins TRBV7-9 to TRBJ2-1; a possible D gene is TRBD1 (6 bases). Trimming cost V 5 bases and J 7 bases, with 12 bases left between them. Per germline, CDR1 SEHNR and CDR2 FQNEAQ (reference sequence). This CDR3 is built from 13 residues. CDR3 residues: CASSRLTGNEQFF. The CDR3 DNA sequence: TGTGCCAGCAGCCGTTTGACAGGTAATGAGCAGTTCTTC.

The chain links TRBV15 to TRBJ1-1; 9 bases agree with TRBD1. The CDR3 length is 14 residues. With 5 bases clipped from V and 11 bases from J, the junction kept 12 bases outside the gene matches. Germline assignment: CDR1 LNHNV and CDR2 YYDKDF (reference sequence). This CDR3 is CATSFSDRGTRAFF. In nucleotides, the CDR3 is TGTGCCACCAGCTTTTCGGACAGGGGAACTAGGGCTTTCTTT.

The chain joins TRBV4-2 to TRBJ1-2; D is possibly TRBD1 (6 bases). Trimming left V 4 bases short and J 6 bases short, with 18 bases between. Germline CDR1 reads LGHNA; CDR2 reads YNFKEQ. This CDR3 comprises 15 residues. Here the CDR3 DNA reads TGTGCCAGCAGCCGAACAGGGTTCGCAGGTGATGGCTACACCTTC. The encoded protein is CASSRTGFAGDGYTF.

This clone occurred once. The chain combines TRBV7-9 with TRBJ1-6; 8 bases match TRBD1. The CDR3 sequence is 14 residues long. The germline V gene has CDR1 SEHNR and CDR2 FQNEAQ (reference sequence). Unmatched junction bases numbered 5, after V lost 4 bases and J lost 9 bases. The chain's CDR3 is CASSSGQGGSPLHF. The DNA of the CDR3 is TGTGCCAGCAGCTCCGGACAGGGTGGTTCACCCCTCCACTTT. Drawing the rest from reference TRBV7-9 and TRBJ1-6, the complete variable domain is DTGVSQNPRHKITKRGQNVTFRCDPISEHNRLYWYRQTLGQGPEFLTYFQNEAQLEKSRLLSDRFSAERPKGSFSTLEIQRTEQGDSAMYLCASSSGQGGSPLHFGNGTRLTVT.

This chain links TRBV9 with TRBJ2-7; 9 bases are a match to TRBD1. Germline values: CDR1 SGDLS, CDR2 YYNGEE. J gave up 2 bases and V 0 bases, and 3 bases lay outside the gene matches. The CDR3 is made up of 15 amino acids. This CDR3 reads CASSVGTGATYEQYF. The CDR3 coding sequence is TGTGCCAGCAGCGTAGGGACAGGGGCCACCTACGAGCAGTACTTC.

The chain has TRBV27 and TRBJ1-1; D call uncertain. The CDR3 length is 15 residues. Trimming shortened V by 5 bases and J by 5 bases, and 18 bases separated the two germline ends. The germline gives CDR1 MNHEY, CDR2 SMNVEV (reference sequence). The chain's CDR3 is CASSPPGSRDTEAFF. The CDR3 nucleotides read TGTGCCAGCAGTCCCCCGGGAAGTAGGGATACTGAAGCTTTCTTT.

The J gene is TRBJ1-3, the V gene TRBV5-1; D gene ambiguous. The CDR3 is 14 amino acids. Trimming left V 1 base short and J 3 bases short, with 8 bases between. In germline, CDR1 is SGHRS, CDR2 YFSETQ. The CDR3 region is CASSLSGYGNTIYF. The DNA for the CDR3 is TGCGCCAGCAGCTTGTCGGGGTATGGAAACACCATATATTTT.

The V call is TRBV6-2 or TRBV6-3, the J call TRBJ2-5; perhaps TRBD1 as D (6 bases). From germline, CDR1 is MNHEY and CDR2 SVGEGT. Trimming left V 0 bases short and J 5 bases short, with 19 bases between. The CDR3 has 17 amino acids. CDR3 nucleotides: TGTGCCAGCAGTTACTCGCCTAACGGGGACATCGGGGAGACCCAGTACTTC. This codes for CASSYSPNGDIGETQYF.

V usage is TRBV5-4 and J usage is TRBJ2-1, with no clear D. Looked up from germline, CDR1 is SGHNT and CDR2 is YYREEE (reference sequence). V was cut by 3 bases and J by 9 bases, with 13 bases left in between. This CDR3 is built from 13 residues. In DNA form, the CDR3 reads TGTGCCAGCAGCTCAGACTCCACGGGTGAGCAGTTCTTC. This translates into CASSSDSTGEQFF.

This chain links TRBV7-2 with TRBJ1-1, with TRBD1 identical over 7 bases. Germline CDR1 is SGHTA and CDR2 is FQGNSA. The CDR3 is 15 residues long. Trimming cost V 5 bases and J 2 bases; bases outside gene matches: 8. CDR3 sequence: CASSLRQGANTEAFF. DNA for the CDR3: TGTGCCAGCAGCCTCAGACAGGGCGCCAACACTGAAGCTTTCTTT.

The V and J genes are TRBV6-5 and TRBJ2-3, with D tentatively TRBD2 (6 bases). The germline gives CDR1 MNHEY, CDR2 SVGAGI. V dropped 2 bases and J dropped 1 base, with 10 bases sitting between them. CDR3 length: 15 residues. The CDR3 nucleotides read TGTGCCAGCAGTTACCGTCGCGGGGGCACAGATACGCAGTATTTT. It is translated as CASSYRRGGTDTQYF.

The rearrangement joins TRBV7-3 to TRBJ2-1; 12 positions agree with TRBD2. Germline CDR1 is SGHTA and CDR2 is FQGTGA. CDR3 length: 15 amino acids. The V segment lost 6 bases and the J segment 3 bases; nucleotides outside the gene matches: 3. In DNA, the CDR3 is TGTGCCAGCAGACTAGCGGGGGGCGACTACAATGAGCAGTTCTTC. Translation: CASRLAGGDYNEQFF.

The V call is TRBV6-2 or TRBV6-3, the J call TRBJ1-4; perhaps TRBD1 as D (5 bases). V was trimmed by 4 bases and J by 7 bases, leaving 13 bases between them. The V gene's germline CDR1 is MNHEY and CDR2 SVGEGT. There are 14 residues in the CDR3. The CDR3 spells CASSFDSYFEKLFF. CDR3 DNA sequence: TGTGCCAGCAGTTTCGACAGCTACTTTGAAAAACTGTTTTTT.

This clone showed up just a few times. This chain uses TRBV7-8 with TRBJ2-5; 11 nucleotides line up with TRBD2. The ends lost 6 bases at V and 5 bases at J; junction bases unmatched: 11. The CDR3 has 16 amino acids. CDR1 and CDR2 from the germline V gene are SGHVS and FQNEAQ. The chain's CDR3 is CASSLNSGGAGETQYF. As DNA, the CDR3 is TGTGCCAGCAGTCTCAATAGCGGGGGGGCCGGGGAGACCCAGTACTTC. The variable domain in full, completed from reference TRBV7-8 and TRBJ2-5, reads GAGVSQSPRYKVAKRGQDVALRCDPISGHVSLFWYQQALGQGPEFLTYFQNEAQLDKSGLPSDRFFAERPEGSVSTLKIQRTQQEDSAVYLCASSLNSGGAGETQYFGPGTRLLVL.

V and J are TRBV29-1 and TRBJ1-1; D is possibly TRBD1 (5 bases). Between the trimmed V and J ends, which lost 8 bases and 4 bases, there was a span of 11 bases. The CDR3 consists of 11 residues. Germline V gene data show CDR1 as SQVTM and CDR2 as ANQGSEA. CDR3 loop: CSIRDTTEAFF. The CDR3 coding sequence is TGCAGCATCAGGGATACCACTGAAGCTTTCTTT.

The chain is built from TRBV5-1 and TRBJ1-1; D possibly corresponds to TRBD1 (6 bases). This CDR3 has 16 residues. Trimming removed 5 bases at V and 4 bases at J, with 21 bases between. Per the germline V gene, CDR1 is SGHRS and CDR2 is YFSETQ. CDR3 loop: CASRRTVKVVGTEAFF. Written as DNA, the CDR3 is TGCGCCAGCAGGCGGACAGTTAAGGTGGTGGGCACTGAAGCTTTCTTT. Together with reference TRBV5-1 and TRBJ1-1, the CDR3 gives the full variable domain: KAGVTQTPRYLIKTRGQQVTLSCSPISGHRSVSWYQQTPGQGLQFLFEYFSETQRNKGNFPGRFSGRQFSNSRSEMNVSTLELGDSALYLCASRRTVKVVGTEAFFGQGTRLTVV.

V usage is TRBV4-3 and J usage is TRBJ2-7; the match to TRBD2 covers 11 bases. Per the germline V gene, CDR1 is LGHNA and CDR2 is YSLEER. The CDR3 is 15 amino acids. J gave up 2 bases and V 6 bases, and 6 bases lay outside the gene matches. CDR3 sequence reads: CASSSGTSGAYEQYF. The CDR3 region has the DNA TGCGCCAGCAGTTCCGGGACTAGCGGCGCCTACGAGCAGTACTTC.